This T cell receptor beta chain was sequenced during a study of identical twins. The study's findings and limits: Cord blood beta clonotypes present at high abundance carried fewer insertions; no such pattern appeared in memory repertoires. Monozygotic twins shared more out-of-frame TCR alpha than recombination models predicted.

As regards this clonotype: Its antigen is as yet unknown.

The authors used template switching to add a universal primer site and gave cDNA unique molecular identifiers. MiXCR, run by TCRdb on the 5' RACE reads, gives a single entry per CDR3 protein. The data hold roughly 1,500,000 distinct CDR3 sequences, with under 35% observed a single time. Looked up from germline, CDR1 is SGHAT and CDR2 is FQNNGV. This CDR3 contains 13 residues. Trimming took off 2 bases at V and 3 bases at J, with 7 bases between the two ends. Only healthy Caucasians were enrolled as donors. This chain links TRBV11-2 with TRBJ1-2, with unresolved D. The TCR was taken from a newborn girl in good health. The specimen sequenced was cord blood. DNA for the CDR3: TGTGCCAGCAGCTTACAGACCCACTATGGCTACACCTTC. This sequence encodes CASSLQTHYGYTF.